The rows below give T cell receptor beta chains drawn from one sample of a study of cytomegalovirus exposure and HLA in healthy donors. Profiling relied on immunoSEQ multiplex PCR, and the TCRdb table lists in-frame clones only, not all of them. Here the sample spans about 170,000 clones, over 65% being singletons. Sequenced: PBMCs. All receptors derive from a female donor in good health and CMV-seronegative. Each CDR3 is given with its conserved first and last residue. The D gene is left open where the match is weak. Expanded clones get a size class; other rows say once, few or many, or leave the size out.

TRBJ2-5 | TRBV4-2 | TRBD2 | . | CASSQEAGGVGTQYF | TGTGCCAGCAGCCAAGAGGCGGGGGGGGTGGGGACCCAGTACTTC
TRBJ2-5 | TRBV15 | . | . | CATSRGLKTQYF | TGTGCCACCAGCAGAGGACTAAAGACCCAGTACTTC
TRBJ2-4 | TRBV19 | . | once | CASSTQEGHVGLAKNSQYF | TGTGCCAGTAGTACTCAAGAGGGCCACGTTGGGTTGGCCAAAAACAGTCAGTACTTC
TRBJ1-1 | TRBV15 | . | . | CATALSLYTEAFF | TGTGCCACCGCGCTATCCCTATACACTGAAGCTTTCTTT
TRBJ2-3 | TRBV2 | . | . | CASSLAVTQYF | TGTGCCAGCAGTTTGGCGGTTACGCAGTATTTT
TRBJ1-3 | TRBV18 | . | once | CASSPLDRTLASGNTIYF | TGTGCCAGCTCACCTCTTGACAGGACCCTCGCCTCTGGAAACACCATATATTTT
TRBJ2-3 | TRBV6-4 | TRBD2 | . | CASSDLAGGPPDTQYF | TGTGCCAGCAGTGACCTGGCGGGGGGGCCCCCAGATACGCAGTATTTT
TRBJ2-3 | TRBV7-8 | . | . | CASSLVRIQEADTQYF | TGTGCCAGCAGCTTAGTCCGGATCCAAGAGGCAGATACGCAGTATTTT
TRBJ2-5 | TRBV7-8 | . | . | CASSSGTSRETQYF | TGTGCCAGCAGCTCAGGGACTTCCAGGGAGACCCAGTACTTC
TRBJ2-3 | TRBV19 | TRBD2 | . | CASSRLAAFTDTQYF | TGTGCCAGTAGTAGACTAGCGGCGTTCACAGATACGCAGTATTTT
TRBJ2-7 | TRBV25-1 | TRBD2 | . | CASSEAGVTYEQYF | TGTGCCAGCAGTGAAGCGGGGGTAACCTACGAGCAGTACTTC
TRBJ2-1 | TRBV6-5 | TRBD2 | . | CASSYRGLAGLGQFF | TGTGCCAGCAGTTATAGAGGACTAGCGGGATTAGGGCAGTTCTTC
TRBJ2-4 | TRBV6-6 | TRBD2 | . | CASSPQRGARDIQYF | TGTGCCAGCAGCCCACAGCGGGGGGCTCGGGACATTCAGTACTTC
TRBJ2-5 | TRBV7-2 | TRBD2 | . | CASSPGLAGGETQYF | TGTGCCAGCAGCCCGGGACTAGCGGGGGGAGAGACCCAGTACTTC
TRBJ1-3 | TRBV5-1 | . | . | CASSSLGEGGNTIYF | TGCGCCAGCAGCTCCCTTGGTGAGGGTGGAAACACCATATATTTT
TRBJ2-7 | TRBV6-5 | TRBD2 | . | CASNPGLVYHEQYF | TGTGCCAGCAATCCGGGACTAGTTTACCACGAGCAGTACTTC
TRBJ2-7 | TRBV7-2 | TRBD1 | . | CASKNSGQGAYEQYF | TGTGCCAGCAAGAACTCGGGACAGGGGGCCTACGAGCAGTACTTC
TRBJ2-5 | TRBV4-3 | TRBD2 | . | CASSQDYSGGGQETQYF | TGCGCCAGCAGCCAAGACTATAGCGGGGGGGGACAAGAGACCCAGTACTTC
TRBJ1-1 | TRBV27 | . | . | CASSLSLDTEAFF | TGTGCCAGCAGTTTATCGCTAGACACTGAAGCTTTCTTT
TRBJ2-1 | TRBV29-1 | . | few | CSVEDPGRGYYNEQFF | TGCAGCGTTGAAGATCCTGGCAGGGGATACTACAATGAGCAGTTCTTC
TRBJ2-5 | TRBV7-2 | . | . | CASSSWAGGETQYF | TGTGCCAGCAGTTCCTGGGCTGGAGGGGAGACCCAGTACTTC
TRBJ1-2 | TRBV4-1 | . | . | CASSQDGRPSRGYTF | TGCGCCAGCAGCCAAGACGGGAGACCCTCTAGAGGCTACACCTTC
TRBJ2-7 | TRBV28 | . | . | CASSPSAKSTSYEQYF | TGTGCCAGCAGTCCATCAGCGAAAAGTACTTCCTACGAGCAGTACTTC
TRBJ1-5 | TRBV7-9 | . | . | CASSLARDQPQHF | TGTGCCAGCAGCTTAGCCAGGGATCAGCCCCAGCATTTT
TRBJ2-3 | TRBV4-1 | . | few | CASSTGGATDTQYF | TGCGCCAGCAGCACTGGCGGGGCTACAGATACGCAGTATTTT
TRBJ1-6 | TRBV5-4 | . | . | CASSLAGWTYNSPLHF | TGTGCCAGCAGCTTGGCAGGGTGGACCTATAATTCACCCCTCCACTTT
TRBJ1-1 | TRBV7-9 | . | . | CASSAPSGAEAFF | TGTGCCAGCAGCGCACCATCCGGGGCTGAAGCTTTCTTT
TRBJ1-5 | TRBV28 | TRBD1 | . | CASSSLGTGDQPQHF | TGTGCCAGCAGTTCGTTGGGGACAGGGGATCAGCCCCAGCATTTT
TRBJ2-7 | TRBV10-2 | . | . | CASSESNGPTPQYF | TGCGCCAGCAGTGAGTCGAACGGCCCGACTCCGCAGTACTTC
TRBJ2-3 | TRBV18 | TRBD2 | . | CASSPRELAEPQISSYF | TGTGCCAGCTCACCAAGGGAACTAGCGGAACCACAGATAAGTTCGTATTTT
TRBJ2-5 | TRBV5-1 | TRBD2 | . | CASSLGLAGYQETQYF | TGCGCCAGCAGCTTGGGACTAGCGGGCTACCAAGAGACCCAGTACTTC
TRBJ2-7 | TRBV4-2 | . | . | CASSQENLGTGVTGSYEQYF | TGTGCCAGCAGCCAAGAAAACCTGGGGACGGGAGTGACGGGTTCCTACGAGCAGTACTTC
TRBJ2-3 | TRBV7-6 | TRBD1 | . | CASSQQQGVADTQYF | TGTGCCAGCAGCCAACAACAGGGGGTGGCAGATACGCAGTATTTT
TRBJ2-1 | TRBV9 | . | few | CASSVTGRPYNEQFF | TGTGCCAGCAGCGTAACAGGGCGGCCCTACAATGAGCAGTTCTTC
TRBJ2-5 | TRBV10-3 | TRBD2 | . | CAISESAERGQETQYF | TGTGCCATCAGTGAGTCGGCGGAGCGGGGGCAAGAGACCCAGTACTTC
TRBJ1-1 | TRBV29-1 | . | few | CSVGGLNTEAFF | TGCAGCGTTGGGGGGCTGAACACTGAAGCTTTCTTT
TRBJ1-5 | TRBV9 | TRBD1 | . | CASSEGAGNQPQHF | TGTGCCAGCAGCGAGGGGGCGGGCAATCAGCCCCAGCATTTT
TRBJ1-4 | TRBV5-1 | . | . | CASSGRVDEKLFF | TGCGCCAGCAGCGGCAGGGTTGATGAAAAACTGTTTTTT
TRBJ2-7 | TRBV5-6 | TRBD2 | . | CASSARGGLREQYF | TGTGCCAGCAGCGCCCGGGGGGGCCTACGAGAGCAGTACTTC
TRBJ2-1 | TRBV7-9 | TRBD2 | few | CASSFPSGGRYNEQFF | TGTGCCAGCAGCTTCCCTAGCGGGGGAAGGTACAATGAGCAGTTCTTC
TRBJ2-5 | TRBV4-2 | . | once | CASSQDTPSQETQYF | TGTGCCAGCAGCCAAGATACACCCAGCCAAGAGACCCAGTACTTC
TRBJ1-5 | TRBV5-6 | TRBD1 | once | CASSPDRDGPLGGQPQHF | TGTGCCAGCAGCCCTGACAGGGACGGCCCATTGGGTGGGCAGCCCCAGCATTTT
TRBJ2-7 | TRBV30 | . | . | CAWAGTAAYEQYF | TGTGCCTGGGCCGGGACTGCCGCCTACGAGCAGTACTTC